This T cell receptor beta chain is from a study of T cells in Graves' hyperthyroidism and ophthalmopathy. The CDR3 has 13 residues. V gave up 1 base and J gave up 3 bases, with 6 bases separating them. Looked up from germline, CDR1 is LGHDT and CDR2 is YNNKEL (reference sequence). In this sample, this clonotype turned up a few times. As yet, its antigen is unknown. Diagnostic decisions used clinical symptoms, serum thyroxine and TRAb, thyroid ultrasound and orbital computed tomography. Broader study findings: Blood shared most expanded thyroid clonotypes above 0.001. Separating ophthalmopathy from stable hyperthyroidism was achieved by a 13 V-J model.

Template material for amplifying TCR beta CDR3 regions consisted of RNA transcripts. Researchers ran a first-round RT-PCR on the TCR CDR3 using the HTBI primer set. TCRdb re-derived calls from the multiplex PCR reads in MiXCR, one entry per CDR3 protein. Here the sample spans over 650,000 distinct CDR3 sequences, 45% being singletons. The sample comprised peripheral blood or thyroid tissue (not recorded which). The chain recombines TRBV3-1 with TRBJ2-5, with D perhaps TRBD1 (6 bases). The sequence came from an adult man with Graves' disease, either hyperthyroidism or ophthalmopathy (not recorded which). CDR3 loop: CASSQGTEETQYF. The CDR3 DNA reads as TGTGCCAGCAGCCAAGGGACAGAAGAGACCCAGTACTTC.